Each of the 27 T cell receptor beta chains below was sequenced from the same sample in a study of T cell responses to AZD1222 COVID-19 vaccine. Generated by immunoSEQ multiplex PCR, the TCRdb table keeps only in-frame clones and is missing some. The data show approximately 120,000 clones, over 75% seen once. The starting material was peripheral blood, obtained on day 0 of MenACWY control vaccination. The receptors stem from an adult in good health.

This clone came up once. This chain uses TRBV25-1 with TRBJ1-2; no clear D gene. The CDR3 is made up of 13 amino acids. Germline V gene sequence: CDR1 MGHDK, CDR2 SYGVNS. V was pared by 1 base and J by 8 bases, with 11 bases between. The CDR3 loop reads CASSEFRGTGYTF. CDR3 in DNA: TGTGCCAGCAGTGAATTTCGGGGTACCGGCTACACCTTC.

The rearrangement uses TRBV9 and TRBJ1-3; unclear D gene. The CDR3 length is 16 residues. The germline gives CDR1 SGDLS, CDR2 YYNGEE. V was shortened by 0 bases and J by 0 bases, with 10 bases between the two germline ends. DNA of the CDR3: TGTGCCAGCAGCGTAGGAGACCTTAACTCTGGAAACACCATATATTTT. Translating it yields CASSVGDLNSGNTIYF.

The rearrangement links TRBV10-2 to TRBJ2-1; 7 bases fit TRBD1. V lost 2 bases to trimming and J lost 8 bases; unmatched junction nucleotides: 9. CDR3 length: 15 residues. Per the germline V gene, CDR1 is WSHSY and CDR2 is SAAADI. The DNA for the CDR3 is TGCGCCAGCAGTGAGGTCAGGGGGATTGGGGATGAGCAGTTCTTC. Protein product: CASSEVRGIGDEQFF.

V gene TRBV5-1 combines with J gene TRBJ2-1, with 9 bases aligning to TRBD1. The CDR3 has 13 amino acids. Germline values: CDR1 SGHRS, CDR2 YFSETQ. The J segment lost 7 bases and the V segment lost 3 bases, leaving 2 bases of the junction unmatched. The chain's CDR3 is CASSWGTGNEQFF. CDR3 DNA: TGCGCCAGCAGCTGGGGGACAGGGAATGAGCAGTTCTTC.

This sequence joins TRBV6-5 and TRBJ2-2, with D maybe TRBD1 (6 bases). Trimming shortened V by 10 bases and J by 2 bases, and 14 bases separated the two germline ends. Germline CDR1 MNHEY, CDR2 SVGAGI. This CDR3 comprises 14 residues. CDR3: CANARDTNTGELFF. The CDR3 nucleotides are TGTGCCAACGCCCGGGACACCAACACCGGGGAGCTGTTTTTT.

The chain couples TRBV4-2 to TRBJ1-2, with 9 positions matching TRBD1. With V trimmed by 1 base and J by 8 bases, 17 bases remained unmatched. Germline assignment: CDR1 LGHNA and CDR2 YNFKEQ. The CDR3 runs to 18 residues. Written as DNA, the CDR3 is TGTGCCAGCAGCCAAGTAGGCTTGGGGGACAGGGATAGGAAGGGCTACACCTTC. It codes for CASSQVGLGDRDRKGYTF.

The chain is built from TRBV7-2 and TRBJ2-7; D perhaps matches TRBD2 (8 bases). This CDR3 comprises 17 residues. With 7 bases removed from V and 0 bases from J, the gap between germline ends came to 22 bases. The germline CDR1 and CDR2 sequences are SGHTA and FQGNSA. The CDR3 here is CASNHRGGRDSSYEQYF. The CDR3 DNA reads as TGTGCCAGCAACCACCGGGGGGGCCGGGACAGCTCCTACGAGCAGTACTTC.

This clone has a single count. The genes are TRBV5-5 and TRBJ1-1; no clear D. Germline assignment: CDR1 SGHKS and CDR2 YYEKEE (reference sequence). The V and J ends lost 4 bases and 2 bases respectively, with 9 bases between them. The length of the CDR3 is 13 residues. The CDR3 loop reads CASSDTLNTEAFF. The CDR3 DNA follows: TGTGCCAGCAGCGACACCCTTAACACTGAAGCTTTCTTT. Variable domain in full (rest from reference TRBV5-5 and TRBJ1-1): DAGVTQSPTHLIKTRGQQVTLRCSPISGHKSVSWYQQVLGQGPQFIFQYYEKEERGRGNFPDRFSARQFPNYSSELNVNALLLGDSALYLCASSDTLNTEAFFGQGTRLTVV.

The sample holds one count of this clone. This sequence joins TRBV6-6 and TRBJ1-1; TRBD1 might be the D (5 bases). Germline V lookup: CDR1 MNHNY, CDR2 SVGAGI (reference sequence). V dropped 0 bases and J dropped 3 bases, with 8 bases sitting between them. There are 14 residues in the CDR3. The CDR3: CASSYSGPHTEAFF. The CDR3 coding sequence is TGTGCCAGCAGTTACTCGGGGCCCCACACTGAAGCTTTCTTT.

J is TRBJ1-4 and V is TRBV3-1 (or the pseudogene TRBV3-2); D possibly corresponds to TRBD1 (5 bases). Germline assignment: CDR1 LGHDT and CDR2 YNNKEL (reference sequence). The germline V and J ends were trimmed by 1 base and 7 bases, with 10 bases remaining between them. The CDR3 has 14 residues. DNA of the CDR3: TGTGCCAGCAGCCAAGCAGGGTCCTCTGAAAAACTGTTTTTT. It encodes CASSQAGSSEKLFF.

This clone was picked up one time. J is TRBJ2-2 and V is TRBV25-1; D may be TRBD1 (5 bases). The CDR3 is 14 residues long. CDR1 and CDR2 from the germline V gene are MGHDK and SYGVNS. Trimming removed 4 bases at V and 3 bases at J, with 9 bases between. CDR3 region: CASSVRVHTGELFF. The CDR3, as DNA: TGTGCCAGCAGTGTCAGGGTGCACACCGGGGAGCTGTTTTTT.

The rearrangement joins TRBV4-1 to TRBJ2-3; tentatively, D is TRBD2 (5 bases). This CDR3 spans 16 amino acids. The ends were cut back, 7 bases at V and 6 bases at J, with 23 bases in the middle. The germline V gene has CDR1 MGHRA and CDR2 YSYEKL. The CDR3 is CASTRGWELIGDTQYF. The CDR3 coding sequence is TGCGCCAGCACCCGGGGATGGGAATTGATCGGGGATACGCAGTATTTT.

This chain joins TRBV12-3 or TRBV12-4 and TRBJ1-1; D might be TRBD1 (5 bases). V lost 7 bases, J lost 10 bases, and 16 bases lay in between. The CDR3 is made up of 12 amino acids. The DNA for the CDR3 is TGTGCCAGCACCCCGGGGGGTTTCGGAGCTTTCTTT. The encoded protein is CASTPGGFGAFF.

CDR3 in amino acids: CASSIDRNSRYTF. The CDR3, as DNA: TGTGCCAGTAGTATCGATAGGAATTCCCGCTACACCTTC. This sequence joins TRBV19 and TRBJ1-2; D unclear. Looked up from germline, CDR1 is LNHDA and CDR2 is SQIVND (reference sequence). V lost 3 bases and J lost 9, with 14 bases in between. This CDR3 has 13 amino acids.

Turning to this clone: Mismatch with germline at one junction end may stem from a read error. This CDR3 is CASSPQGTYEQYF. The DNA for the CDR3 is TGTGCCAGCTCTCCACAGGGGACCTACGAGCAGTACTTC. The V and J genes are TRBV18 and TRBJ2-7; 7 bases agree with TRBD1. CDR1 is KGHSH and CDR2 is LQKENI in the germline V gene. The CDR3 runs to 13 residues.

The J gene is TRBJ2-1, the V gene TRBV7-9; TRBD2 matches 8 bases. Germline lookup yields CDR1 SEHNR and CDR2 FQNEAQ (reference sequence). The V and J ends lost 5 bases and 4 bases, in that order; junction bases with no gene match: 7. This CDR3 has 15 amino acids. For the CDR3, the DNA is TGTGCCAGCAGCCCCGCTAGCGGGCATTACAATGAGCAGTTCTTC. Amino acids: CASSPASGHYNEQFF.

The J gene is TRBJ2-7, the V gene TRBV28; 9 bases map to TRBD1. V shed 5 bases and J 5 bases; nucleotides not matched to a gene: 10. The germline gives CDR1 MDHEN, CDR2 SYDVKM. This CDR3 has 15 residues. Here the CDR3 reads CASSPPGQGFHEQYF. CDR3 bases: TGTGCCAGCAGTCCTCCGGGACAGGGTTTCCACGAGCAGTACTTC.

The CDR3 bases are TGTGCCAGCAGCGTATCCGGGACTAGGTCCTACGAGCAGTACTTC. It is translated as CASSVSGTRSYEQYF. The chain couples TRBV9 to TRBJ2-7; 8 positions match TRBD2. CDR1 is SGDLS and CDR2 is YYNGEE in the germline V gene. With 1 base clipped from V and 1 base from J, the junction kept 4 bases outside the gene matches. The CDR3 has 15 amino acids. Combining the CDR3 with reference TRBV9 and TRBJ2-7 gives the whole variable domain DSGVTQTPKHLITATGQRVTLRCSPRSGDLSVYWYQQSLDQGLQFLIQYYNGEERAKGNILERFSAQQFPDLHSELNLSSLELGDSALYFCASSVSGTRSYEQYFGPGTRLTVT.

The chain joins TRBV5-1 to TRBJ1-2; TRBD1 matches at 7 bases. This CDR3 is built from 15 residues. Germline CDR1 is SGHRS and CDR2 is YFSETQ. The J segment lost 1 base and the V segment lost 5 bases, leaving 8 bases of the junction unmatched. The CDR3 sequence is CASRPRTGLNYGYTF. The CDR3 DNA sequence: TGCGCCAGCAGACCCCGGACAGGCCTTAACTATGGCTACACCTTC.

The chain has TRBV5-1 and TRBJ1-6; D is undetermined. The CDR3 loop spans 14 amino acids. Trimming left V 0 bases short and J 6 bases short, with 7 bases between. Germline CDR1 and CDR2: SGHRS and YFSETQ. CDR3 sequence reads: CASSLDVSNSPLHF. In DNA form, the CDR3 reads TGCGCCAGCAGCTTGGATGTTTCTAATTCACCCCTCCACTTT.

The chain couples TRBV10-1 to TRBJ2-7; weak D call: TRBD1 (6 bases). V gave up 6 bases and J gave up 0 bases, with 15 bases separating them. The CDR3 runs to 15 residues. Germline V gene data show CDR1 as WNHNN and CDR2 as SYGVQD (reference sequence). The CDR3 protein is CASRPDRTFSYEQYF. The CDR3 coding sequence is TGCGCCAGCAGACCTGACAGGACCTTCTCCTACGAGCAGTACTTC.

This chain links TRBV18 with TRBJ2-5, with unresolved D. Trimming shortened V by 6 bases and J by 2 bases, and 1 base separated the two germline ends. In germline, CDR1 is KGHSH, CDR2 LQKENI. The CDR3 is made up of 10 amino acids. DNA of the CDR3: TGTGCCAGCTCGCAAGAGACCCAGTACTTC. Translating gives CASSQETQYF.

This clone was observed a handful of times. The chain combines TRBV6-1 with TRBJ1-1, with TRBD1 as a possible D gene (5 bases). The CDR3 consists of 17 residues. The germline gives CDR1 MNHNS, CDR2 SASEGT. V was clipped by 1 base and J by 1 base, with 16 bases between them. This chain's CDR3 is CASSEEDSFWTNTEAFF. The CDR3 DNA sequence: TGTGCCAGCAGTGAAGAAGACAGTTTTTGGACGAACACTGAAGCTTTCTTT.

This clone was recorded a few times. This chain connects TRBV27 to TRBJ1-4; weak D call: TRBD1 (5 bases). The germline V gene has CDR1 MNHEY and CDR2 SMNVEV (reference sequence). V gave up 6 bases and J gave up 0 bases, with 14 bases separating them. The CDR3 spans 16 residues. CDR3 amino acids: CASSLRDSATNEKLFF. For the CDR3, the DNA is TGTGCCAGCAGCCTCCGAGACAGCGCAACTAATGAAAAACTGTTTTTT.

The J gene is TRBJ2-7, the V gene TRBV28; D is perhaps TRBD1 (5 bases). The CDR3 contains 16 residues. CDR1 and CDR2 (germline): MDHEN, SYDVKM. Trimming pared 3 bases from V and 9 bases from J, leaving 24 bases between. The CDR3 here is CASSFLQTASVRRQYF. The CDR3 coding sequence is TGTGCCAGCAGTTTTTTGCAGACAGCAAGTGTACGACGGCAGTACTTC.

The rearrangement links TRBV28 to TRBJ2-1, with a possible D match to TRBD1 (5 bases). The CDR3 runs to 16 residues. CDR1 is MDHEN, CDR2 SYDVKM, per germline. V dropped 2 bases and J dropped 4 bases, with 15 bases sitting between them. The CDR3 nucleotides are TGTGCCAGCAGTTTAACCCGAAGGGGCCTATACAATGAGCAGTTCTTC. This translates into CASSLTRRGLYNEQFF.

The CDR3 region is CASSERPLPSYEQYF. The CDR3 DNA is TGTGCCAGCAGTGAGAGACCTCTACCCTCCTACGAGCAGTACTTC. The genes are TRBV6-2 or TRBV6-3 and TRBJ2-7; D is unclear. There are 15 residues in the CDR3. V lost 5 bases, J lost 0 bases, and 14 bases lay in between. Per the germline V gene, CDR1 is MNHEY and CDR2 is SVGEGT.